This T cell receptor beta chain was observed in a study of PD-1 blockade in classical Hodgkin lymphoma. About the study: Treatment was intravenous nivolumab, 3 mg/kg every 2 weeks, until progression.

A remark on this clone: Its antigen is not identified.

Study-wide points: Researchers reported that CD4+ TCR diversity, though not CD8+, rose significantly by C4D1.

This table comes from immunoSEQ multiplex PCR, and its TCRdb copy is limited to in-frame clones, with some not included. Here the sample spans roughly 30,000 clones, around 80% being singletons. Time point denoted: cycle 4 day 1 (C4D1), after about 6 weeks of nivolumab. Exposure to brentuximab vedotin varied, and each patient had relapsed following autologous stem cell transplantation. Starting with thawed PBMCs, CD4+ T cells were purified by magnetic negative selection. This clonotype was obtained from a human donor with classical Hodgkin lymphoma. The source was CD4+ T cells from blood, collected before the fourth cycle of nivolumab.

The CDR3 loop is CASSVSGGVRDEQYF. The CDR3 DNA follows: TGTGCCAGCAGCGTATCAGGGGGTGTCCGGGACGAGCAGTACTTC. The chain uses TRBV9 and TRBJ2-7; 7 bases line up with TRBD1. CDR1 is SGDLS, CDR2 YYNGEE, per germline. The CDR3 totals 15 residues. V trimming: 1 base; J trimming: 5 bases; junction bases outside the gene matches: 9. The whole variable domain, filled in from reference TRBV9 and TRBJ2-7, reads DSGVTQTPKHLITATGQRVTLRCSPRSGDLSVYWYQQSLDQGLQFLIQYYNGEERAKGNILERFSAQQFPDLHSELNLSSLELGDSALYFCASSVSGGVRDEQYFGPGTRLTVT.